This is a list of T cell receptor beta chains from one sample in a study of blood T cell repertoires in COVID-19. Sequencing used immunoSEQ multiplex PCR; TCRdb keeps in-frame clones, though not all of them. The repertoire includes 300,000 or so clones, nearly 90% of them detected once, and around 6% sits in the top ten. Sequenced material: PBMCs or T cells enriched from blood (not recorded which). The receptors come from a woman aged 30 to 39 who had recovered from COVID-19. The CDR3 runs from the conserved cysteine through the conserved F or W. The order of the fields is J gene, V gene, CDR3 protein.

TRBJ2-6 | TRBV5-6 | CASSGTGPSKSGGANVLTF
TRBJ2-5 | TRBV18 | CASSPIETAISQETQYF
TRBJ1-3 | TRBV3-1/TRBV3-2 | CASSQDPGGSGNTIYF
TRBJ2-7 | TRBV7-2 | CASSPAWGQGEQYF
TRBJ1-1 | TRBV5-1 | CASSPGTGQGTEAFF
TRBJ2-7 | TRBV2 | CASSIDRGPQQYF
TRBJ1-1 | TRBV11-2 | CASSLTSAYPGAEAFF
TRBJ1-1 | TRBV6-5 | CASSYSPGTVTEAFF
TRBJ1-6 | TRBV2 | CASSENNRENSPLHF
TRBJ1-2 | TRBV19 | CASSIRTDGYTF
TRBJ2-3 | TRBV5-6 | CASSSGSGGTDTQYF
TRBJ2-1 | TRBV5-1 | CASSSAGTSGYEQFF
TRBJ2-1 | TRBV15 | CATSRDPSLLAGAYNEQFF
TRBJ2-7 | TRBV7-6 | CASSLLLAGAPLPGYEQYF
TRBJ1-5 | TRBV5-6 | CASQKTGTNQPQHF
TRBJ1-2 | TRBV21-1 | CASSKETGNNYGYTF
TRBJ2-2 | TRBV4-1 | CASSQDLGRGRIGELFF
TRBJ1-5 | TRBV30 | CAWSVLTPAGQPQHF
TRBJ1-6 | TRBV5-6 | CASRESGGSPLHF
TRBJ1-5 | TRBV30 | CAWSWDRNQPQHF
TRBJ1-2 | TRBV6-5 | CASKRNYGYTF
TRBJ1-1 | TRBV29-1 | CSVVTGGTEAFF
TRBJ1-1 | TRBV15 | CATSRAVEGEAFF
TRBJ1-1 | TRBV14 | CASSQGGQWTEAFF
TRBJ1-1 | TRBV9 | CASSVVGGGEAFF
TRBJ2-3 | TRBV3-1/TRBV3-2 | CASSRMRDTGDTQYF
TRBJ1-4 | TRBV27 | CASSLRLDRGANEKLFF